The 31 T cell receptor beta chains below come from one sample, sequenced in a study of blood T cells in healthy people across ages (dated by TCRdb to about 2015). Library preparation used 5' RACE. A second PCR of about 7 to 12 cycles was performed with a sample-barcoded 5' primer and a J-beta primer mix. TCRdb passed the public sequencing reads through fastp at Q25 and MiXCR, retaining productive beta sequences. CDR3 protein sequences are deduplicated, and each keeps its most common genes and DNA. This sample is represented by around 1,800,000 distinct CDR3 sequences; roughly 43% of them were singletons. The ten largest clones take up 20% to 25% of the sample. Sequenced input: blood. Receptors were obtained from a human donor in good health.

About this clonotype: The junction departs from the called germline gene at one end, perhaps through a read error. The chain couples TRBV7-3 to TRBJ1-2, with D maybe TRBD1 (5 bases). CDR3 length: 15 residues. Germline V lookup: CDR1 SGHTA, CDR2 FQGTGA. CDR3 nucleotides: TGTGCCAGCAGCTTAACTGGGGGTCTATCAACGGGCTATACCTTC. Translating it yields CASSLTGGLSTGYTF.

The chain uses TRBV6-6 and TRBJ2-1; 7 nucleotides match TRBD1. Trimming cost V 10 bases and J 9 bases; bases outside gene matches: 15. The CDR3 sequence is 14 residues long. The germline CDR1 and CDR2 sequences are MNHNY and SVGAGI (reference sequence). As DNA, the CDR3 is TGTGCCACCTTAGTAGACAGGGATGAGAGTGAGCAGTTCTTC. Its protein product is CATLVDRDESEQFF.

The chain has TRBV7-2 and TRBJ2-4, with D tentatively TRBD1 or TRBD2 (5 bases each). Germline V gene sequence: CDR1 SGHTA, CDR2 FQGNSA. Trimming shortened V by 2 bases and J by 13 bases, and 15 bases separated the two germline ends. This CDR3 has 13 amino acids. CDR3 region: CASSLYEGLEQYF. The CDR3 DNA reads TGTGCCAGCAGCTTATATGAGGGGTTGGAGCAGTACTTC.

The gene calls are TRBV15 and TRBJ2-4; no clear D. Germline CDR1 is LNHNV and CDR2 is YYDKDF (reference sequence). This CDR3 is built from 14 residues. V gave up 2 bases and J gave up 13 bases, with 18 bases separating them. Here the CDR3 DNA reads TGTGCCACCAGCAGACCTTCGAGGCCTCCGGAGCAGTACTTC. This sequence encodes CATSRPSRPPEQYF. The complete variable domain, with remaining parts taken from reference TRBV15 and TRBJ2-4, reads DAMVIQNPRYQVTQFGKPVTLSCSQTLNHNVMYWYQQKSSQAPKLLFHYYDKDFNNEADTPDNFQSRRPNTSFCFLDIRSPGLGDTAMYLCATSRPSRPPEQYFGAGTRLSVL.

J is TRBJ2-2 and V is TRBV7-7, with TRBD2 matching 8 bases. V shed 3 bases, J shed 3 bases, and the junction held 6 bases outside the gene matches. The CDR3 is 16 residues long. Per the germline V gene, CDR1 is SSHAT and CDR2 is FNYEAQ (reference sequence). The CDR3 sequence: CASSLSGGTDTGELFF. The CDR3 nucleotides are TGTGCCAGCAGCTTGAGCGGGGGCACGGACACCGGGGAGCTGTTTTTT. The full variable domain, in which reference TRBV7-7 and TRBJ2-2 provide the parts outside the CDR3, is GAGVSQSPRYKVTKRGQDVTLRCDPISSHATLYWYQQALGQGPEFLTYFNYEAQPDKSGLPSDRFSAERPEGSISTLTIQRTEQRDSAMYRCASSLSGGTDTGELFFGEGSRLTVL.

The chain carries TRBV28 and TRBJ1-1, with D perhaps matching TRBD1 (6 bases). Trimming took off 5 bases at V and 5 bases at J, with 18 bases between the two ends. Germline V gives CDR1 MDHEN, CDR2 SYDVKM. There are 15 residues in the CDR3. Here the CDR3 reads CASSRLDRDRTEAFF. The CDR3 DNA sequence: TGTGCCAGCAGTCGGTTGGACAGAGATAGGACTGAAGCTTTCTTT.

A few counts support this clonotype. This chain joins TRBV20-1 and TRBJ1-4, with a tentative D call TRBD1 (5 bases). V gave up 6 bases and J gave up 3 bases, with 20 bases separating them. The CDR3 covers 16 residues. The germline V gene encodes CDR1 DFQATT and CDR2 SNEGSKA (reference sequence). The CDR3 reads CSAPTGPWGPNEKLFF. CDR3 in DNA: TGCAGTGCCCCGACCGGGCCGTGGGGACCTAATGAAAAACTGTTTTTT.

This clonotype occurred a few times. This chain uses TRBV7-2 with TRBJ1-2; D possibly corresponds to TRBD1 (5 bases). This CDR3 comprises 16 residues. Per germline, CDR1 SGHTA and CDR2 FQGNSA. V lost 3 bases to trimming and J lost 7 bases, with 21 bases between them. CDR3: CASSFQSDGARGGYTF. DNA of the CDR3: TGTGCCAGCAGCTTTCAGTCTGACGGTGCTAGGGGTGGCTACACCTTC.

This chain joins TRBV6-2 or TRBV6-3 and TRBJ1-2, with unresolved D. This CDR3 spans 14 amino acids. Germline loops: CDR1 MNHEY, CDR2 SVGEGT. The V gene lost 6 bases and the J gene lost 8 bases, with 19 bases spanning the gap. The CDR3 DNA sequence: TGTGCCAGCAGAAAAGACATCCTCCGGGAAGGCTACACCTTC. This sequence encodes CASRKDILREGYTF.

This clonotype was seen just once. The chain links TRBV10-3 to TRBJ1-1, with 7 bases fitting TRBD1. From germline, CDR1 is ENHRY and CDR2 SYGVKD. This CDR3 spans 13 amino acids. The V segment lost 7 bases and the J segment 3 bases; nucleotides outside the gene matches: 5. The CDR3 sequence: CAINGQEDTEAFF. The DNA for the CDR3 is TGTGCCATCAACGGACAGGAAGACACTGAAGCTTTCTTT.

The V call is TRBV20-1, the J call TRBJ2-3; D unresolved. V was clipped by 3 bases and J by 3 bases, with 7 bases between them. The CDR3 extends over 12 amino acids. Germline-derived CDR1 and CDR2 are DFQATT and SNEGSKA (reference sequence). The CDR3, as DNA: TGCAGTGCTAGTCTACAAACAGATACGCAGTATTTT. This sequence encodes CSASLQTDTQYF.

J is TRBJ1-6 and V is TRBV7-9; D possibly corresponds to TRBD1 (5 bases). CDR1 is SEHNR, CDR2 FQNEAQ, per germline (reference sequence). V lost 6 bases to trimming and J lost 8 bases, with 14 bases between them. The length of the CDR3 is 14 residues. CDR3 sequence reads: CASRRGEGYSPLHF. DNA of the CDR3: TGTGCCAGCAGAAGAGGGGAAGGCTATTCACCCCTCCACTTT.

The rearrangement links TRBV4-3 to TRBJ2-6; the D is unclear. In germline, CDR1 is LGHNA, CDR2 YSLEER. V was cut by 3 bases and J by 0 bases, with 9 bases left in between. This CDR3 is 16 amino acids long. This chain's CDR3 is CASSHGRLSGANVLTF. The CDR3 DNA sequence: TGCGCCAGCAGCCATGGACGTCTCTCTGGGGCCAACGTCCTGACTTTC.

The rearrangement joins TRBV6-2 or TRBV6-3 to TRBJ2-7; 9 positions agree with TRBD2. Germline lookup yields CDR1 MNHEY and CDR2 SVGEGT. With V trimmed by 8 bases and J by 1 base, 12 bases remained unmatched. The CDR3 has 16 residues. Here the CDR3 DNA reads TGTGCCAGCTACCTCGACCGGCGGGGGGGTTCCTACGAGCAGTACTTC. It is translated as CASYLDRRGGSYEQYF.

This clonotype appeared many times. The chain uses TRBV20-1 and TRBJ2-1; 10 bases map to TRBD2. The CDR3 is made up of 16 amino acids. V gave up 6 bases and J gave up 10 bases; unmatched junction bases: 18. Germline V gives CDR1 DFQATT, CDR2 SNEGSKA (reference sequence). CDR3 in amino acids: CSAARTSGVSAGEQFF. In nucleotides, the CDR3 is TGCAGTGCAGCCCGTACTAGCGGGGTTTCTGCGGGAGAGCAGTTCTTC.

There are a few counts of this clonotype. The chain employs TRBV21-1 and TRBJ2-1; TRBD1 is the table's D call, not checked against the DNA. TRBV21-1 is termed a pseudogene. The CDR3 contains 14 residues. This chain's CDR3 is CASSKGQGAGEQFF. The DNA for the CDR3 is TGTGCCAGCAGCAAAGGGCAGGGGGCGGGTGAGCAGTTCTTC.

A word on this clonotype: A clone one base away is much larger, so this may be a read error. The chain is built from TRBV24-1 and TRBJ1-2; D unclear. Per the germline V gene, CDR1 is KGHDR and CDR2 is SFDVKD. The CDR3 has 11 residues. Trimming pared 5 bases from V and 12 bases from J, leaving 12 bases between. The CDR3 region has the DNA TGTGCCACCAGTGGCGGGGTCTCTAACACCTTC. Amino acids: CATSGGVSNTF.

The V gene is TRBV7-9, the J gene TRBJ2-5; no firm D call. The J call may be wrong; the DNA end is better matched by TRBJ2-7. Germline CDR1 and CDR2: SEHNR and FQNEAQ (reference sequence). CDR3 length: 15 amino acids. In DNA form, the CDR3 reads TGTGCCAGCAGCTTACTGGCAGATACTACCTACGAGCAGTACTTC. It encodes CASSLLADTTYEQYF.

V usage is TRBV29-1 and J usage is TRBJ2-3; 13 positions match TRBD2. The junction had 4 bases not matched to a gene; V was cut back by 1 base and J by 3 bases. Germline-derived CDR1 and CDR2 are SQVTM and ANQGSEA. This CDR3 contains 16 residues. CDR3 sequence reads: CSVEGGTSGATDTQYF. CDR3 DNA: TGCAGCGTTGAAGGTGGGACTAGCGGGGCGACAGATACGCAGTATTTT.

The chain carries TRBV7-3 and TRBJ2-3, with TRBD1 matching over 8 bases. Germline V gene data show CDR1 as SGHTA and CDR2 as FQGTGA. The CDR3 totals 15 residues. The J segment lost 6 bases and the V segment lost 2 bases, leaving 7 bases of the junction unmatched. The CDR3 coding sequence is TGTGCCAGCAGCTTACTCCCAGGGGGCGCGGATACGCAGTATTTT. This gives the protein CASSLLPGGADTQYF.

The sample holds a few counts of this clonotype. This chain links TRBV20-1 with TRBJ2-7; 8 bases are shared with TRBD1. This CDR3 spans 16 amino acids. V lost 1 base to trimming and J lost 3 bases; unmatched junction nucleotides: 11. Per germline, CDR1 DFQATT and CDR2 SNEGSKA (reference sequence). The CDR3 DNA follows: TGCAGTGCTAGAGTAACCGAGACAGGGGATTTCTACGAGCAGTACTTC. It encodes CSARVTETGDFYEQYF.

For this clonotype: One end of the junction varies from germline; a read error may be responsible. The chain links TRBV24-1 to TRBJ2-5; tentatively, D is TRBD2 (6 bases). Per germline, CDR1 KGHDR and CDR2 SFDVKD. This CDR3 comprises 14 residues. The CDR3 DNA sequence: TGTGTCACCAGACCTTCCGGGGGTCAAGAGACCCAGTACTTC. Its translation: CVTRPSGGQETQYF.

This clonotype showed up many times. The CDR3 reads CASSPGQGTDTQYF. As DNA, the CDR3 is TGCGCCAGCAGCCCGGGACAGGGGACAGATACGCAGTATTTT. The chain combines TRBV5-1 with TRBJ2-3, with 10 nucleotides matching TRBD1. Trimming took 4 bases from V and 3 from J; bases not matched to a gene: 2. Germline V gene data show CDR1 as SGHRS and CDR2 as YFSETQ. The CDR3 has 14 amino acids. The variable domain in full, with the rest retrieved from reference TRBV5-1 and TRBJ2-3, is KAGVTQTPRYLIKTRGQQVTLSCSPISGHRSVSWYQQTPGQGLQFLFEYFSETQRNKGNFPGRFSGRQFSNSRSEMNVSTLELGDSALYLCASSPGQGTDTQYFGPGTRLTVL.

Details on this clonotype: Just one base apart from a much larger clone, this may be a read error. V is TRBV12-5 and J is TRBJ2-1; D is uncertain. The CDR3 runs 13 residues. Germline CDR1 LGHNT, CDR2 FRNRAP. The CDR3 coding sequence is TGTGCTAGGGGTTTGTCAGTAGGTAATGAGCAGTTCTTC. Protein: CARGLSVGNEQFF.

This sequence joins TRBV7-3 and TRBJ2-4; 9 bases are shared with TRBD1. The J call may be incorrect, as the DNA end agrees better with TRBJ2-7. This CDR3 is 15 amino acids long. Germline V lookup: CDR1 SGHTA, CDR2 FQGTGA. The CDR3 DNA follows: TGTGCCAGCAACTCCCCCGACAGGGGGATCTACGAGCAGTACTTC. It specifies CASNSPDRGIYEQYF.

This clonotype was counted only a few times. One end of the junction fails to match germline, which may point to a read error. V usage is TRBV3-1 and J usage is TRBJ2-7; unclear D gene. This CDR3 has 13 amino acids. Germline V gene sequence: CDR1 LGHDT, CDR2 YNNKEL (reference sequence). CDR3 coding DNA: TGTGCCAGCAGCCAAGACGGTGGGCTCGAGCAGTATTTC. Encoded protein: CASSQDGGLEQYF.

The chain employs TRBV4-2 and TRBJ2-3; D remains unclear. The CDR3 runs to 18 residues. With 0 bases removed from V and 4 bases from J, the gap between germline ends came to 20 bases. Germline CDR1 LGHNA, CDR2 YNFKEQ. The CDR3 sequence is CASSQDSDPGSGPDTQYF. The CDR3 coding sequence is TGTGCCAGCAGCCAAGATTCTGATCCAGGATCTGGCCCAGATACGCAGTATTTT.

The chain is built from TRBV6-2 or TRBV6-3 and TRBJ2-7, with D possibly TRBD1 on 6 matching bases. Germline CDR1 reads MNHEY; CDR2 reads SVGEGT. This CDR3 is built from 19 residues. V lost 7 bases, J lost 0 bases, and 28 bases lay in between. In nucleotides, the CDR3 is TGTGCCAGCACCTACCGTTACAGGGCAAGACAACCCAGCTCCTACGAGCAGTACTTC. Its translation is CASTYRYRARQPSSYEQYF.

The chain combines TRBV5-1 with TRBJ2-1, with a weak D call TRBD2 (6 bases). Trimming pared 3 bases from V and 10 bases from J, leaving 17 bases between. Germline CDR1 SGHRS, CDR2 YFSETQ. The CDR3 contains 14 residues. CDR3 bases: TGCGCCAGCAGCTCGACTAGAAATGGCAACGAGCAGTTCTTC. Its translation is CASSSTRNGNEQFF.

This clonotype has more than one count but fewer than ten. This chain joins TRBV5-1 and TRBJ1-1; D ambiguous. CDR3 size: 13 residues. V was clipped by 4 bases and J by 4 bases, with 11 bases between them. Germline CDR1 and CDR2: SGHRS and YFSETQ. The CDR3 nucleotides are TGCGCCAGCAGCCCGACACGGATCACTGAAGCTTTCTTT. Translating gives CASSPTRITEAFF.

The gene calls are TRBV4-2 and TRBJ2-7; weak D call: TRBD2 (5 bases). CDR1 LGHNA and CDR2 YNFKEQ come from the germline V gene. The length of the CDR3 is 15 residues. Trimming removed 0 bases from V and 3 bases from J, with 12 bases in between. The DNA of the CDR3 is TGTGCCAGCAGCCAAGAAACGAGGGCTCGCTACGAGCAGTACTTC. Residues: CASSQETRARYEQYF.